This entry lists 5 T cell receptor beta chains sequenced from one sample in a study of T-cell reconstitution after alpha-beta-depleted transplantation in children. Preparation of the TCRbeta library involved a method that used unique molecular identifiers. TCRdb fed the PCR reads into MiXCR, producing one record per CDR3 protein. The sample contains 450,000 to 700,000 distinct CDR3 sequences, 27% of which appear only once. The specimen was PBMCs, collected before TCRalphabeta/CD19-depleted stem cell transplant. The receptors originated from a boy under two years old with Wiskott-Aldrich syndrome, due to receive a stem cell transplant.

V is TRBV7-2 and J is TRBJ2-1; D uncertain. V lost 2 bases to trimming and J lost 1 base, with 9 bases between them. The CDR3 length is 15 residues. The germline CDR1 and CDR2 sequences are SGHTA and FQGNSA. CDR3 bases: TGTGCCAGCAGCTTATGGGCAAGATCCTACAATGAGCAGTTCTTC. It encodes CASSLWARSYNEQFF.

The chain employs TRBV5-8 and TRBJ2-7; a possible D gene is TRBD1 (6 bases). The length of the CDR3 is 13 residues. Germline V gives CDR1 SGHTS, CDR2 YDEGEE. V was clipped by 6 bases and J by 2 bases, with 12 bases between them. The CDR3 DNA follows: TGTGCCAGCAATCCGGACAGACCCTACGAGCAGTACTTC. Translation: CASNPDRPYEQYF.

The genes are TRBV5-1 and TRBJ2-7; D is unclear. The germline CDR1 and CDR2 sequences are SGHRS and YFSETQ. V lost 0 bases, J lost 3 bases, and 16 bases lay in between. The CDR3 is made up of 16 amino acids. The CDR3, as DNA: TGCGCCAGCAGCTTGGCCTCCACACCCGTTGGCTACGAGCAGTACTTC. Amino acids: CASSLASTPVGYEQYF.

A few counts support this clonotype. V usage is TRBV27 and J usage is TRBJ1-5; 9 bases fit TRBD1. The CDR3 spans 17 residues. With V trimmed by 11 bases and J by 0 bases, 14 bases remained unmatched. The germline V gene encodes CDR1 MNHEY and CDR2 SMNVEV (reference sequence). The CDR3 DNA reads TGTGCCGGACCAAACAGGGGGCGAGGCGGTAGCAATCAGCCCCAGCATTTT. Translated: CAGPNRGRGGSNQPQHF.

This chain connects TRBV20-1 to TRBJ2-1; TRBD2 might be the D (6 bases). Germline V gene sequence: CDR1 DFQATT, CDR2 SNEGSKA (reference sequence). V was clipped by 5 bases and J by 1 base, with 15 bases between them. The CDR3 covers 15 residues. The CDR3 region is CSARLASVSYNEQFF. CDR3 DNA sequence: TGCAGTGCTCGGCTAGCGTCCGTATCCTACAATGAGCAGTTCTTC.